This T cell receptor (beta chain) was found in a study of cytomegalovirus exposure and HLA in healthy donors. Points from the study as a whole: Researchers reported that a few CMV-associated chains were confirmed in vitro as CMV antigen-specific. There was a cluster of highly shared sequence variants that was likely a sequencing artifact. It was taken for granted in presence/absence analyses that sequencing depth across donors was roughly uniform. Later on, an analysis found that several of the most significant clusters appeared to be linked to common viral pathogens, which included parvovirus B19.

PCR employed 60 Vbeta and 13 Jbeta primers. The repertoire was sequenced with immunoSEQ multiplex PCR; TCRdb's copy has only in-frame clones and lacks some. The sample has some 84,000 clones. V gave up 3 bases and J gave up 5 bases; unmatched junction bases: 1. The CDR3 is made up of 14 amino acids. Germline CDR1 is KGHSH and CDR2 is LQKENI. On this clone: Its antigen is undetermined.

This TCR was sampled from a man aged 45 to 65 in good health and CMV-seronegative. The chain couples TRBV18 to TRBJ1-4; 9 positions agree with TRBD1. The sequencing input was PBMCs. The CDR3 reads CASSPGTGNEKLFF. The CDR3 coding sequence is TGTGCCAGCTCACCCGGGACAGGGAATGAAAAACTGTTTTTT.